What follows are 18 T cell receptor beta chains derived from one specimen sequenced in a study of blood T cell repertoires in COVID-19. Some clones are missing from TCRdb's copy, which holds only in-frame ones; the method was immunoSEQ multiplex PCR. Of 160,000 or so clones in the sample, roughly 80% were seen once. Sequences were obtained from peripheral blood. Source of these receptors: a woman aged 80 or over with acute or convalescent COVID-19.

The DNA for the CDR3 is TGTGCCAGCAGCCGAGGACTAGCGGTCTACAATGAGCAGTTCTTC. It codes for CASSRGLAVYNEQFF. This chain uses TRBV6-5 with TRBJ2-1, with 10 bases that match TRBD2. The J segment lost 3 bases and the V segment lost 6 bases, leaving 5 bases of the junction unmatched. The CDR3 sequence is 15 residues long. Germline values: CDR1 MNHEY, CDR2 SVGAGI.

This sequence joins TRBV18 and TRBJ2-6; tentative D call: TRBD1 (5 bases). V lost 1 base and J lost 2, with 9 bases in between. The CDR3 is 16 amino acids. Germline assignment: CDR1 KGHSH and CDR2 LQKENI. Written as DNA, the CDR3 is TGTGCCAGCTCACCACAAAGGGGCCCTGGGGCCAACGTCCTGACTTTC. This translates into CASSPQRGPGANVLTF.

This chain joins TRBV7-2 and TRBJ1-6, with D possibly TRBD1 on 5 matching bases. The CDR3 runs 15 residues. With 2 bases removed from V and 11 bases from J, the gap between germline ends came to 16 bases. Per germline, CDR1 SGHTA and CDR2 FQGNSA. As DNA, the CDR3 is TGTGCCAGCAGCTTATTCGGCAGGGAAGGAACACCCCTCCACTTT. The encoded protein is CASSLFGREGTPLHF.

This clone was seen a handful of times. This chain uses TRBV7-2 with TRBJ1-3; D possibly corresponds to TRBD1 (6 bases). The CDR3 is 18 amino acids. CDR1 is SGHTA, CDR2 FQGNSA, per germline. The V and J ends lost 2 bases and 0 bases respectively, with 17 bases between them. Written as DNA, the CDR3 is TGTGCCAGCAGCTTATTCGCCGGGATGGGGGCCTCTGGAAACACCATATATTTT. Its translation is CASSLFAGMGASGNTIYF.

CDR3 sequence: CASSSYTGAGNTIYF. The CDR3 DNA reads as TGTGCCAGCAGTTCCTACACCGGGGCTGGAAACACCATATATTTT. The gene calls are TRBV6-5 and TRBJ1-3, with D uncertain. CDR3 length equals 15 residues. The V gene lost 4 bases and the J gene lost 2 bases, with 12 bases spanning the gap. Germline CDR1 MNHEY, CDR2 SVGAGI.

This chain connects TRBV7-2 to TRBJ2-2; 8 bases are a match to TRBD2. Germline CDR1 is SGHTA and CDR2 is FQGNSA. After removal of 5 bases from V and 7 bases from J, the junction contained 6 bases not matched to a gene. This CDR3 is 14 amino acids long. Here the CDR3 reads CASSPSGGLGELFF. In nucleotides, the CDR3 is TGTGCCAGCAGCCCCAGCGGGGGCCTCGGGGAGCTGTTTTTT.

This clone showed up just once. CDR3 sequence (DNA): TGCAGCGTTGAAGATCTTTCTGCGGGACTAGCGGGAGGGCCCTACAATGAGCAGTTCTTC. This sequence encodes CSVEDLSAGLAGGPYNEQFF. The rearrangement joins TRBV29-1 to TRBJ2-1; the match to TRBD2 covers 16 bases. In germline, CDR1 is SQVTM, CDR2 ANQGSEA. The CDR3 spans 20 residues. V gave up 0 bases and J gave up 2 bases; unmatched junction bases: 10.

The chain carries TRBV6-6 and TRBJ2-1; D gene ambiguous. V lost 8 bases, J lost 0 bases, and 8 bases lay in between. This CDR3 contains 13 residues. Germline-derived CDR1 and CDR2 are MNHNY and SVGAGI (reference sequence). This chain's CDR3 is CASYRVSYNEQFF. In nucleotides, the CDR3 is TGTGCCAGCTACCGAGTCTCCTACAATGAGCAGTTCTTC.

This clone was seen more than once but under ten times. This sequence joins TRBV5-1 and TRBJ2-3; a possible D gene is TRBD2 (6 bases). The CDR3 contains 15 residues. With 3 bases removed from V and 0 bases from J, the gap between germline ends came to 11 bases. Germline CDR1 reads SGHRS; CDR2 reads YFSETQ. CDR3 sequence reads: CASSWGTSSTDTQYF. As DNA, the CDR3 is TGCGCCAGCAGCTGGGGGACTTCTAGCACAGATACGCAGTATTTT.

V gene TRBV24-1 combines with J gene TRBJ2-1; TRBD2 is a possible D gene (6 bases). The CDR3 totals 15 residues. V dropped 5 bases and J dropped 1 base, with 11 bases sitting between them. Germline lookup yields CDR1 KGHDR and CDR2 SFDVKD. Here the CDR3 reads CATSGGAGSYNEQFF. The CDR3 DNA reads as TGTGCCACCAGTGGCGGGGCGGGGTCCTACAATGAGCAGTTCTTC.

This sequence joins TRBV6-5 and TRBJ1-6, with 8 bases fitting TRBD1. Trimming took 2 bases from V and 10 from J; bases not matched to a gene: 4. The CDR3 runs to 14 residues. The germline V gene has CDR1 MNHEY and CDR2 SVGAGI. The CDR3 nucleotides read TGTGCCAGCAGTTACGGGACAGGCGAGTCACCCCTCCACTTT. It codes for CASSYGTGESPLHF.

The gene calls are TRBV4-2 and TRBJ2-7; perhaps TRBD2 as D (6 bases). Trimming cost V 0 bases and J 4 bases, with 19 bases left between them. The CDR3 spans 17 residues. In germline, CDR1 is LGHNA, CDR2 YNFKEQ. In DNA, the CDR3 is TGTGCCAGCAGCCAAGAAAGTGACGGGGGTTTACCGTACGAGCAGTACTTC. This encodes CASSQESDGGLPYEQYF.

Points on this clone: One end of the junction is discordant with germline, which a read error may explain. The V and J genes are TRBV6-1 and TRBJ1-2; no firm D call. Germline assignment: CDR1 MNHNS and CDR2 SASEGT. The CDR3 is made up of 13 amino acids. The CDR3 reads CASSEDTGRHPLF. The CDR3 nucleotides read TGTGCCAGCAGTGAAGACACCGGCAGGCACCCATTGTTC.

The CDR3 nucleotides read TGTGCCAGCAGAGAAGGCGGCAATGAGCAGTTCTTC. Translation: CASREGGNEQFF. The chain recombines TRBV7-9 with TRBJ2-1; D is unclear. Germline CDR1 is SEHNR and CDR2 is FQNEAQ (reference sequence). The ends were cut back, 6 bases at V and 6 bases at J, with 9 bases in the middle. This CDR3 is built from 12 residues. The full variable domain, in which reference TRBV7-9 and TRBJ2-1 provide the parts outside the CDR3, is DTGVSQNPRHKITKRGQNVTFRCDPISEHNRLYWYRQTLGQGPEFLTYFQNEAQLEKSRLLSDRFSAERPKGSFSTLEIQRTEQGDSAMYLCASREGGNEQFFGPGTRLTVL.

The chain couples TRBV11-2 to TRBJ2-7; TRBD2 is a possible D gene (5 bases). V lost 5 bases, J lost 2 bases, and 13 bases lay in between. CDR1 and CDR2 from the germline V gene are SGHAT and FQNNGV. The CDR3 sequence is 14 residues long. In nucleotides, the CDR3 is TGTGCCAGCAGCCTCGGACTGGTAACCTACGAGCAGTACTTC. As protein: CASSLGLVTYEQYF. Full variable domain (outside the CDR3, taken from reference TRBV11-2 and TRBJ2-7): EAGVAQSPRYKIIEKRQSVAFWCNPISGHATLYWYQQILGQGPKLLIQFQNNGVVDDSQLPKDRFSAERLKGVDSTLKIQPAKLEDSAVYLCASSLGLVTYEQYFGPGTRLTVT.

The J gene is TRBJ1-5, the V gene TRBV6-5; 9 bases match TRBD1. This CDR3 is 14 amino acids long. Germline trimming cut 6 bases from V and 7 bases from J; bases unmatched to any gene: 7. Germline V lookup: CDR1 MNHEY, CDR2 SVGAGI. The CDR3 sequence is CASRGTGYAQPQHF. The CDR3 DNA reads TGTGCCAGCAGGGGGACAGGGTATGCACAGCCCCAGCATTTT.

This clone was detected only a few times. The DNA for the CDR3 is TGCGCCAGCAGGGCAACCGGGACAGGGGGGAATGAGCAGTTCTTC. This gives the protein CASRATGTGGNEQFF. This chain links TRBV10-2 with TRBJ2-1; 11 bases are shared with TRBD1. With 6 bases clipped from V and 7 bases from J, the junction kept 8 bases outside the gene matches. Germline-derived CDR1 and CDR2 are WSHSY and SAAADI. This CDR3 has 15 residues.

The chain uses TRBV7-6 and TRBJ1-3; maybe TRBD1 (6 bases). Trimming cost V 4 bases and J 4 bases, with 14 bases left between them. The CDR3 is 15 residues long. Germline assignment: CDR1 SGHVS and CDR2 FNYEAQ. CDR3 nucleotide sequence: TGTGCCAGCAGCTCCGGGACACTAGCGGGAAACACCATATATTTT. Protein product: CASSSGTLAGNTIYF.